Below, 17 T cell receptor beta chains from the same sample are listed, as sequenced in a study of T cell responses to AZD1222 COVID-19 vaccine (dated by TCRdb to the early 2020s). The library was generated by the immunoSEQ multiplex PCR assay. TCRdb re-hosts the immuneACCESS table, in-frame sequences only. Its copies lack some clones; in the studies checked, an unresolved V gene accounts for under half of them, and the cause for the rest is not known. In all, the sample holds some 150,000 clones, and around 90% of those were seen once. More than 3% of the sample is held by the ten biggest clonotypes. Per the publication, the time point label means: about 28 days (+/-7) after the second vaccine dose. Here the sequenced sample was peripheral blood, taken 28 days after the second AZD1222 dose. The receptors come from an adult who received the AZD1222 COVID-19 vaccine.

This clone is classed as medium-sized. The chain employs TRBV27 and TRBJ2-1; D not certain. Germline loops: CDR1 MNHEY, CDR2 SMNVEV (reference sequence). V lost 0 bases and J 4 bases, leaving 13 bases between the germline ends. The CDR3 consists of 16 residues. In nucleotides, the CDR3 is TGTGCCAGCAGTTTATCCAGCGCCAGGCTTTACAATGAGCAGTTCTTC. It specifies CASSLSSARLYNEQFF.

The chain recombines TRBV2 with TRBJ2-1; D remains ambiguous. CDR1 SNHLY and CDR2 FYNNEI come from the germline V gene. V lost 2 bases, J lost 6 bases, and 14 bases lay in between. The CDR3 sequence is 15 residues long. CDR3 region: CASSEYTALSNEQFF. The DNA of the CDR3 is TGTGCCAGCAGTGAATACACCGCTCTCTCCAATGAGCAGTTCTTC.

The rearrangement links TRBV5-1 to TRBJ2-3, with 9 bases fitting TRBD1. V shed 4 bases and J 4 bases; nucleotides not matched to a gene: 4. The CDR3 covers 14 residues. Germline lookup yields CDR1 SGHRS and CDR2 YFSETQ. The CDR3 nucleotides read TGCGCCAGCAGCCCGGACAGGGGTTCAGATACGCAGTATTTT. Protein: CASSPDRGSDTQYF.

This sequence joins TRBV3-1 (or the pseudogene TRBV3-2) and TRBJ1-1; D is uncertain. The ends were cut back, 1 base at V and 3 bases at J, with 6 bases in the middle. Germline lookup yields CDR1 LGHDT and CDR2 YNNKEL (reference sequence). The CDR3 is 13 residues long. The CDR3 DNA reads as TGTGCCAGCAGCCAAGGGTTTTACACTGAAGCTTTCTTT. Translating gives CASSQGFYTEAFF.

In this sample, this clone turned up a few times. CDR3 DNA sequence: TGTGCCAGTAGTGCCAACCGGGCCTTCCTATACTATGGCTACACCTTC. It yields the protein CASSANRAFLYYGYTF. The V and J genes are TRBV19 and TRBJ1-2; D unclear. Germline lookup yields CDR1 LNHDA and CDR2 SQIVND (reference sequence). V lost 5 bases and J 3 bases, leaving 19 bases between the germline ends. The CDR3 has 16 amino acids.

The chain combines TRBV9 with TRBJ1-1; tentative D call: TRBD1 (6 bases). CDR1 and CDR2 from the germline V gene are SGDLS and YYNGEE. There are 14 residues in the CDR3. Trimming left V 5 bases short and J 5 bases short, with 16 bases between. The CDR3 DNA sequence: TGTGCCAGCAGGCGACAGGTCGGAGGGACTGAAGCTTTCTTT. It codes for CASRRQVGGTEAFF.

The rearrangement uses TRBV4-1 and TRBJ2-1; TRBD2 matches 14 bases. The germline CDR1 and CDR2 sequences are MGHRA and YSYEKL. The V gene end was trimmed by 1 base and the J gene end by 2 bases; junction bases not matched to a gene: 4. There are 18 residues in the CDR3. In DNA form, the CDR3 reads TGCGCCAGCAGCCAAGGACTAGCGGGAGGGCCACCCTACAATGAGCAGTTCTTC. Protein sequence: CASSQGLAGGPPYNEQFF.

The chain couples TRBV2 to TRBJ1-5; unclear D gene. Germline V gene lookup returns CDR1 SNHLY and CDR2 FYNNEI. The V and J ends lost 1 base and 6 bases respectively, with 7 bases between them. The CDR3 sequence is 13 residues long. The CDR3 DNA reads as TGTGCCAGCAGTGAAGGCAGGAGTCAGCCCCAGCATTTT. It translates to CASSEGRSQPQHF.

The V call is TRBV30, the J call TRBJ2-1; TRBD2 might be the D (6 bases). Trimming took off 4 bases at V and 7 bases at J, with 23 bases between the two ends. This CDR3 comprises 16 residues. In germline, CDR1 is GTSNPN, CDR2 SVGIG (reference sequence). The CDR3 is CAWNSQGGVYRNEQFF. The CDR3, as DNA: TGTGCCTGGAATTCGCAGGGCGGGGTCTATAGGAATGAGCAGTTCTTC.

Worth noting for this clone: The same CDR3 can be traced to other DNA sequences in this sample. The chain recombines TRBV19 with TRBJ1-2; 7 positions match TRBD1. The CDR3 spans 13 residues. The trim removed 10 bases at V and 3 bases at J, leaving 8 bases unmatched. The germline V gene encodes CDR1 LNHDA and CDR2 SQIVND (reference sequence). CDR3 residues: CATSPGTDYGYTF. DNA for the CDR3: TGTGCCACCTCCCCCGGGACAGACTATGGCTACACCTTC. The variable domain in full, completed from reference TRBV19 and TRBJ1-2, reads DGGITQSPKYLFRKEGQNVTLSCEQNLNHDAMYWYRQDPGQGLRLIYYSQIVNDFQKGDIAEGYSVSREKKESFPLTVTSAQKNPTAFYLCATSPGTDYGYTFGSGTRLTVV.

This clone turned up a few times. The genes are TRBV19 and TRBJ1-5; D gene uncertain. CDR1 is LNHDA, CDR2 SQIVND, per germline (reference sequence). The CDR3 covers 16 residues. V shed 3 bases and J shed 1 base, with 13 bases lying between them. This chain's CDR3 is CASSIIRVLSNQPQHF. Here the CDR3 DNA reads TGTGCCAGTAGTATTATCCGGGTCCTAAGCAATCAGCCCCAGCATTTT.

This chain links TRBV19 with TRBJ1-3, with D unclear. V shed 9 bases and J shed 0 bases, with 18 bases lying between them. The germline V gene encodes CDR1 LNHDA and CDR2 SQIVND (reference sequence). The CDR3 contains 16 residues. The CDR3 loop is CASHLVPGSSGNTIYF. CDR3 coding DNA: TGTGCCAGCCATCTGGTACCGGGCTCCTCTGGAAACACCATATATTTT. The full variable domain, completed using reference TRBV19 and TRBJ1-3, is DGGITQSPKYLFRKEGQNVTLSCEQNLNHDAMYWYRQDPGQGLRLIYYSQIVNDFQKGDIAEGYSVSREKKESFPLTVTSAQKNPTAFYLCASHLVPGSSGNTIYFGEGSWLTVV.

This clone was seen only once. V usage is TRBV19 and J usage is TRBJ2-3; 8 positions agree with TRBD2. J lost 4 bases, V lost 7 bases, and 10 bases had no gene match. The germline V gene encodes CDR1 LNHDA and CDR2 SQIVND (reference sequence). The CDR3 is 15 amino acids. DNA of the CDR3: TGTGCCAGTACCCCCTCGCGGGAGGTGGCAGATACGCAGTATTTT. Translation gives CASTPSREVADTQYF. Complete variable domain (other parts from reference TRBV19 and TRBJ2-3): DGGITQSPKYLFRKEGQNVTLSCEQNLNHDAMYWYRQDPGQGLRLIYYSQIVNDFQKGDIAEGYSVSREKKESFPLTVTSAQKNPTAFYLCASTPSREVADTQYFGPGTRLTVL.

V is TRBV5-8 and J is TRBJ2-7; the D call may be TRBD1 or TRBD2 (5 bases each). CDR1 and CDR2 (germline): SGHTS, YDEGEE. Trimming stripped 2 bases from V and 0 bases from J, with 24 bases between. The CDR3 sequence is 19 residues long. The CDR3 coding sequence is TGTGCCAGCAGCTTTGGCCACCGGGACCCCGAGGCCTCCTCCTACGAGCAGTACTTC. Amino acids: CASSFGHRDPEASSYEQYF.

This CDR3 is CASGGSYEQYF. CDR3 DNA: TGTGCCAGCGGGGGCTCCTACGAGCAGTACTTC. This chain joins TRBV12-3 or TRBV12-4 and TRBJ2-7, with D possibly called TRBD1 or TRBD2 (5 bases each). The length of the CDR3 is 11 residues. V shed 8 bases and J shed 0 bases, with 5 bases lying between them.

This chain links TRBV19 with TRBJ2-3; TRBD2 might be the D (5 bases). Per germline, CDR1 LNHDA and CDR2 SQIVND (reference sequence). Trimming stripped 6 bases from V and 4 bases from J, with 11 bases between. The CDR3 length is 13 residues. The CDR3 region is CASSDLAPDTQYF. As DNA, the CDR3 is TGTGCCAGTAGCGATCTAGCCCCAGATACGCAGTATTTT.

In nucleotides, the CDR3 is TGTGCCAGCAGTCTGCTCGTGGGGGAGCTGTTTTTT. Translation: CASSLLVGELFF. V and J are TRBV3-1 (or the pseudogene TRBV3-2) and TRBJ2-2; D not certain. Trimming removed 6 bases at V and 8 bases at J, with 10 bases between. Germline V gene data show CDR1 as LGHDT and CDR2 as YNNKEL (reference sequence). This CDR3 comprises 12 residues.